This is a list of T cell receptor beta chains from one sample in a study of prognosis after radiotherapy for stage I lung cancer. One entry per CDR3 protein results from TCRdb running MiXCR on the multiplex PCR reads. The sample records roughly 16,000 distinct CDR3 sequences, around 29% being singletons. Sequenced material: PBMCs, taken before or after stereotactic body radiation therapy (not recorded which). Receptors originate from a donor aged 50 or older with non-small cell lung cancer. Both conserved end residues are part of each CDR3. Fields, in order: V gene, CDR3 length, J gene, CDR3 protein.

>TRBV7-8|15|TRBJ2-3
CASSGREGLRDTQYF
>TRBV12-3/TRBV12-4|14|TRBJ2-5
CASGWTGAGETQYF
>TRBV20-1|14|TRBJ2-1
CSARVWESRNEQFF
>TRBV9|13|TRBJ2-5
CASSVDVEETQYF
>TRBV4-1|15|TRBJ2-4
CASSQPSVAKNIQYF
>TRBV3-1|18|TRBJ2-3
CASSQDGTSGRGTDTQYF
>TRBV28|11|TRBJ2-3
CASSRPDTQYF
>TRBV6-1|14|TRBJ1-4
CASSVRGSNEKLFF
>TRBV20-1|15|TRBJ2-7
CSARVSIREGYEQYF
>TRBV28|15|TRBJ1-6
CASRPETGYNSPLHF
>TRBV7-2|16|TRBJ2-1
CASSKEGTLSVNEQFF
>TRBV19|16|TRBJ1-4
CASSMEATGMDEKLFF
>TRBV29-1|9|TRBJ2-7
CSVEMPKYF
>TRBV7-2|13|TRBJ1-1
CASSSSGTGLAFF
>TRBV20-1|14|TRBJ1-4
CSARVGQGEGKLFF
>TRBV7-9|17|TRBJ1-4
CASSINPGTGGYEKLFF
>TRBV7-9|18|TRBJ2-5
CASSPGSAGVVPQETQYF
>TRBV2|15|TRBJ2-7
CASSEGSGAPLEQYF
>TRBV27|14|TRBJ1-1
CASSSEGGGTEAFF
>TRBV6-2/TRBV6-3|15|TRBJ1-1
CASNRDTGAVTEAFF
>TRBV6-1|14|TRBJ1-1
CASFRGGINTEAFF
>TRBV2|13|TRBJ1-5
CASSPYSNQPQHF
>TRBV5-1|16|TRBJ2-5
CASRPAADKPQETQYF
>TRBV5-1|15|TRBJ2-2
CASSPGTTNTEELFF
>TRBV28|15|TRBJ1-2
CASTGQFFPNYGYTF
>TRBV4-2|14|TRBJ2-4
CASSQEGTSIIQYF
>TRBV5-1|16|TRBJ2-7
CASSEEQSPFSYEQYF
>TRBV7-9|13|TRBJ1-1
CASSSIEATEAFF
>TRBV20-1|12|TRBJ2-1
CSARDSSNEQFF
>TRBV9|16|TRBJ2-3
CASIPRLAGSTDTQYF
>TRBV5-4|14|TRBJ2-5
CASSFADREETQYF
>TRBV7-2|17|TRBJ2-1
CASSLAGTSGSPNEQFF
>TRBV7-6|13|TRBJ2-5
CASSLSLGETQYF
>TRBV12-3/TRBV12-4|11|TRBJ1-3
CASSLGNTIYF
>TRBV5-5|16|TRBJ2-1
CASSLDLAGPHNEQFF
>TRBV11-2|15|TRBJ1-1
CASSAPGGAVTEAFF
>TRBV29-1|14|TRBJ2-3
CSVRDRVRTDTQYF
>TRBV19|14|TRBJ2-3
CASSTSGSTDTQYF
>TRBV4-2|20|TRBJ2-3
CASSQESIGLAGGETDTQYF
>TRBV19|15|TRBJ1-1
CASSSGQASYTEAFF
>TRBV19|14|TRBJ2-5
CASSRQGYQETQYF
>TRBV7-9|16|TRBJ2-3
CASRGLAGGKPDTQYF
>TRBV5-1|13|TRBJ2-3
CASTETGTDTQYF
>TRBV12-3/TRBV12-4|14|TRBJ2-2
CASTQGQNIGELFF
>TRBV7-2|16|TRBJ1-6
CARSLEVSLTNSPLHF